This is a list of T cell receptor beta chains from one sample in a study of T cell responses to AZD1222 COVID-19 vaccine. The method was immunoSEQ multiplex PCR; TCRdb's version includes in-frame clones alone and lacks a portion of them. The sample lists about 54,000 clones; about 88% were seen once. The material sequenced was peripheral blood, taken on day 0 of AZD1222 vaccination. The receptors stem from an adult in good health. Both conserved end residues are part of each CDR3. The D gene is left open where the match is weak. The size field is filled for only some rows; it gives once, few, many or a size class.

D	V	J	size	CDR3	DNA
.	TRBV4-2	TRBJ1-2	few	CASSQDEVTYGYTF	TGTGCCAGCAGCCAAGACGAGGTTACCTATGGCTACACCTTC
.	TRBV19	TRBJ1-2	.	CASSTQANYGYTF	TGTGCCAGTAGTACTCAGGCTAACTATGGCTACACCTTC
.	TRBV20-1	TRBJ2-1	few	CSASSGVDYNEQFF	TGCAGTGCTAGTTCCGGGGTGGACTACAATGAGCAGTTCTTC
.	TRBV3-1/TRBV3-2	TRBJ2-7	.	CASSATGLPFEQYF	TGTGCCAGCAGCGCCACGGGCCTCCCTTTCGAGCAGTACTTC
.	TRBV5-4	TRBJ1-2	.	CASSSGNSYGYTF	TGTGCCAGCAGCTCCGGGAATTCCTATGGCTACACCTTC
.	TRBV6-2/TRBV6-3	TRBJ1-3	.	CASRPPSGWDTIYF	TGTGCCAGCCGCCCTCCTTCCGGCTGGGACACCATATATTTT
TRBD2	TRBV28	TRBJ2-3	.	CASSLSSPLAGVSDTQYF	TGTGCCAGCAGTTTATCAAGTCCGCTAGCGGGAGTCTCAGATACGCAGTATTTT
TRBD1	TRBV7-2	TRBJ1-2	.	CASSLERQQGVGGYTF	TGTGCCAGCAGCTTAGAGAGGCAACAGGGGGTCGGTGGCTACACCTTC
.	TRBV30	TRBJ2-3	once	CAWSVLSITDTQYF	TGTGCCTGGAGTGTTCTGTCGATTACAGATACGCAGTATTTT
TRBD1	TRBV2	TRBJ1-2	.	CASRGGQGGGYTF	TGTGCCAGCAGGGGGGGACAGGGCGGTGGCTACACCTTC
.	TRBV27	TRBJ2-7	.	CASSLSVATGYEQYF	TGTGCCAGCAGTTTATCGGTCGCAACAGGTTACGAGCAGTACTTC
TRBD2	TRBV10-1	TRBJ2-7	.	CASSELASGFYEQYF	TGCGCCAGCAGTGAGTTGGCTAGCGGGTTCTACGAGCAGTACTTC
.	TRBV19	TRBJ1-1	.	CASSIVRGYTEAFF	TGTGCCAGTAGTATCGTCAGGGGATACACTGAAGCTTTCTTT
TRBD1	TRBV14	TRBJ1-1	few	CASSRDRLNTEAFF	TGTGCCAGCAGTAGGGACAGGTTGAACACTGAAGCTTTCTTT
TRBD1	TRBV6-5	TRBJ2-5	.	CASTRDRVTETQYF	TGTGCCAGCACTAGGGACAGGGTTACGGAGACCCAGTACTTC
TRBD1	TRBV15	TRBJ1-4	.	CATSRGGTGNEKLFF	TGTGCCACCAGCAGAGGAGGGACAGGGAATGAAAAACTGTTTTTT
.	TRBV27	TRBJ1-1	.	CASSPTGTFEAFF	TGTGCCAGCAGTCCGACGGGGACATTTGAAGCTTTCTTT
.	TRBV5-4	TRBJ2-1	.	CASSHGTKVTYNEQFF	TGTGCCAGCAGCCATGGGACCAAAGTAACCTACAATGAGCAGTTCTTC
TRBD1	TRBV6-1	TRBJ1-3	.	CASSDGQGARGNTIYF	TGTGCCAGCAGTGATGGACAGGGGGCTAGGGGAAACACCATATATTTT
.	TRBV5-5	TRBJ2-7	.	CASSSEGVTQTPYEQYF	TGTGCCAGCAGCTCTGAGGGGGTTACCCAAACCCCCTACGAGCAGTACTTC
.	TRBV6-2/TRBV6-3	TRBJ1-1	medium-sized	CASSSSVSEAFF	TGTGCCAGCAGTTCCAGCGTCTCTGAAGCTTTCTTT
TRBD2	TRBV7-9	TRBJ2-3	.	CASSFSGVGNTQYF	TGTGCCAGCAGCTTTAGCGGGGTGGGAAATACGCAGTATTTT
TRBD1	TRBV3-1/TRBV3-2	TRBJ1-2	.	CASRDRRDGYTF	TGTGCCAGCAGGGACAGGAGGGATGGCTACACCTTC
TRBD1	TRBV3-1/TRBV3-2	TRBJ1-2	.	CASSPRDRDYGYTF	TGTGCCAGCAGCCCCCGGGACAGGGACTATGGCTACACCTTC
.	TRBV6-5	TRBJ2-7	.	CASSLGGGVKYEQYF	TGTGCCAGCAGTTTGGGGGGGGGCGTGAAGTACGAGCAGTACTTC
TRBD2	TRBV30	TRBJ2-7	once	CAWRRSSGSFYEQYF	TGTGCCTGGAGGCGGTCTAGCGGGTCCTTCTACGAGCAGTACTTC
.	TRBV19	TRBJ2-7	.	CASSPPGLGSSEQYF	TGTGCCAGTAGTCCTCCGGGGTTAGGGTCCTCCGAGCAGTACTTC
TRBD1	TRBV6-6	TRBJ2-2	.	CASSLTGYDGELFF	TGTGCCAGCAGTCTGACAGGGTACGACGGGGAGCTGTTTTTT
TRBD1	TRBV27	TRBJ1-5	.	CASSLTGDPYSNQPQHF	TGTGCCAGCAGTTTAACAGGGGACCCTTATAGCAATCAGCCCCAGCATTTT
.	TRBV6-5	TRBJ1-5	.	CASRVGQTSNQPQHF	TGTGCCAGCAGAGTAGGACAAACGAGCAATCAGCCCCAGCATTTT
TRBD1	TRBV5-1	TRBJ2-1	once	CASSTGQGTYNEQFF	TGCGCCAGCAGCACGGGACAGGGAACCTACAATGAGCAGTTCTTC
.	TRBV11-2	TRBJ1-6	.	CASRTGSRSPLHF	TGTGCCAGCAGGACGGGATCGAGATCACCCCTCCACTTT
.	TRBV5-4	TRBJ1-6	many	CASSLARGENSPLHF	TGTGCCAGCAGCTTGGCCAGGGGCGAAAATTCACCCCTCCACTTT
TRBD2	TRBV3-1/TRBV3-2	TRBJ2-3	.	CASSPGLAEGSGTQYF	TGTGCCAGCAGCCCGGGACTAGCGGAGGGGAGTGGTACGCAGTATTTT
.	TRBV5-1	TRBJ1-2	.	CASSLGQATNYGYTF	TGCGCCAGCAGCTTGGGACAGGCTACTAACTATGGCTACACCTTC
.	TRBV6-2/TRBV6-3	TRBJ1-5	.	CASSYGQGGQPQHF	TGTGCCAGCAGTTACGGGCAGGGCGGGCAGCCCCAGCATTTT
.	TRBV18	TRBJ2-1	.	CASSPQADEQFF	TGTGCCAGCTCACCCCAGGCTGATGAGCAGTTCTTC
TRBD1	TRBV7-9	TRBJ1-2	.	CASSYRDRNYGYTF	TGTGCCAGCAGCTATAGGGACAGAAATTATGGCTACACCTTC
.	TRBV20-1	TRBJ1-2	.	CSANDGAGNYGYTF	TGCAGTGCTAATGATGGGGCCGGCAACTATGGCTACACCTTC
.	TRBV29-1	TRBJ1-1	.	CSSGGGDTEAFF	TGCAGCTCAGGTGGGGGGGACACTGAAGCTTTCTTT
.	TRBV6-5	TRBJ1-3	.	CASSYSVITGNTIYF	TGTGCCAGCAGTTACTCAGTTATTACTGGAAACACCATATATTTT